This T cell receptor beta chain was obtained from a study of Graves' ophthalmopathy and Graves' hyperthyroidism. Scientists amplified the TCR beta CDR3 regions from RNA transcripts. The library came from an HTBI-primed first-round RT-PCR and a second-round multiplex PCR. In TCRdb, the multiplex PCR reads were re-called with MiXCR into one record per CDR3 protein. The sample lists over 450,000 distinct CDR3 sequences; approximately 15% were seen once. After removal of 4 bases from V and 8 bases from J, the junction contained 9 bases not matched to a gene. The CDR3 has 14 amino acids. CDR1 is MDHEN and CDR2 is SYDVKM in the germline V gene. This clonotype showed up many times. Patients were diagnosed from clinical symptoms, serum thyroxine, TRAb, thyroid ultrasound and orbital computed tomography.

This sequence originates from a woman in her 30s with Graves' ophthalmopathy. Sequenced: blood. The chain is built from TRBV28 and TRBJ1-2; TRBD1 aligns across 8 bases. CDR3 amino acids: CASSSAGGLGGYTF. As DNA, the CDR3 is TGTGCCAGCAGTTCCGCAGGGGGCCTGGGGGGCTACACCTTC.